Listed below are T cell receptor beta chains from one sample, sequenced in a study of vaccination effects on CD4 cells after COVID-19. Profiled with immunoSEQ multiplex PCR; TCRdb holds only in-frame clones, not every one. The sample includes approximately 74,000 clones, around 77% seen only once; the top ten take roughly 1.1%. Their specific antigens are unknown. The material sequenced was CD4+ T cells from PBMCs cultured with HCoV-OC43 spike peptides, taken after COVID-19 vaccination. These receptors came from a human donor who received a COVID-19 vaccine. Each CDR3 is given without its conserved first and last residue. Fields, in order: V gene, clone size, CDR3 protein. Clone size is shown for a subset of rows, as once, few, many or a class of expanded clone.

TRBV3-1/TRBV3-2 NA ASSPGRDSNQPQH
TRBV6-4 NA ASSVSRTENTEAF
TRBV6-6 NA ASRDLGRRSNGELF
TRBV6-5 few ATSTGVQPQH
TRBV2 NA ASSHQYSPLH
TRBV6-1 NA ASSEVYSYNSPLH
TRBV19 once ASSIPGSLNYGYT
TRBV7-3 few ASSLEGGNTEAF
TRBV9 few ASSAGTSGGLQETQY
TRBV30 NA AWSPRVFSGNTIY
TRBV7-2 once ASSLPSYGYT
TRBV2 NA ASSVGPLGPTLH
TRBV5-1 NA ASSFRSDQETQY
TRBV7-7 NA ASSLGSGGALETQY
TRBV9 NA ASSTDGSGTGELF
TRBV18 NA ASSPDNLSGNTIY
TRBV11-3 NA ASSLGTGENTEAF
TRBV5-1 NA ASSPGTVPSGYT
TRBV27 NA ASSLTAGLNQPQH
TRBV3-1/TRBV3-2 NA ASSRSSGGVVDTQY
TRBV5-8 NA ASSLSAGWQQETQY
TRBV27 NA ASSSRGQTSTDTQY
TRBV6-5 NA AVRLAGATDTQY
TRBV7-2 NA ASSLGFVSYGYT
TRBV24-1 NA ATSEPAGGPDGYT
TRBV24-1 NA ATSDPGTGAEETQY
TRBV28 NA ASSLGTGYGYT
TRBV5-5 NA ASSLATNTDTQY
TRBV6-4 few ASRNAWDGYTEAF
TRBV2 NA ASSERRANTEAF
TRBV3-1/TRBV3-2 NA ASRQSHRADQPQH
TRBV24-1 NA ATSDPDRPSTDTQY
TRBV19 NA ASSILGARVGQPQH
TRBV7-3 once ASSPLAGASTDTQY
TRBV27 NA ASSLQGGGMNTEAF
TRBV15 NA ATRRTANTEAF
TRBV27 NA ASSLFRGETQY
TRBV6-5 NA ASSSTGTDTQY
TRBV6-6 NA ASGTSTNEQF
TRBV6-6 NA ASSSGTVETQY